This passage covers 24 T cell receptor beta chains from one sample sequenced in a study of cytotoxic CD8 clonotypes in ibrutinib-treated CLL. Method: immunoSEQ multiplex PCR; TCRdb's copy keeps in-frame clones and lacks some. The table records around 160,000 clones, around nine tenths of them present only once. Sample: PBMCs, taken at disease progression, from a patient treated with ibrutinib. The receptors derive from a human donor with chronic lymphocytic leukemia.

The V and J genes are TRBV19 and TRBJ2-1; TRBD2 agrees at 9 bases. Trimming removed 3 bases from V and 10 bases from J; junction bases left unmatched: 7. This CDR3 is 14 amino acids long. Germline CDR1 LNHDA, CDR2 SQIVND (reference sequence). The CDR3 reads CASSIWREGDEQFF. The CDR3 DNA is TGTGCCAGTAGTATTTGGCGGGAGGGGGACGAGCAGTTCTTC.

The table lists this clone with a few counts. The J gene is TRBJ2-7, the V gene TRBV4-2; D uncertain. CDR1 is LGHNA and CDR2 is YNFKEQ in the germline V gene. The CDR3 has 14 amino acids. V dropped 0 bases and J dropped 2 bases, with 8 bases sitting between them. The CDR3 region has the DNA TGTGCCAGCAGCCAAGATACGGCCACCTACGAGCAGTACTTC. Translation gives CASSQDTATYEQYF.

This rearrangement joins TRBV5-6 to TRBJ2-7; 7 bases match TRBD1. The trim removed 8 bases at V and 5 bases at J, leaving 13 bases unmatched. Germline V lookup: CDR1 SGHDT, CDR2 YYEEEE. The CDR3 runs to 14 residues. CDR3 nucleotides: TGTGCCAGTGATCGACAGGGTGGGGTCGACGAGCAGTACTTC. This gives the protein CASDRQGGVDEQYF.

This clone was observed a handful of times. V usage is TRBV11-3 and J usage is TRBJ2-1, with D unresolved. Trimming left V 4 bases short and J 6 bases short, with 7 bases between. Germline CDR1 is SGHNT and CDR2 is YENEEA. This CDR3 is 12 amino acids long. The CDR3 loop reads CASSSRSNEQFF. The DNA for the CDR3 is TGTGCCAGCAGCTCCCGTTCCAATGAGCAGTTCTTC.

This clone has a single count. V gene TRBV6-5 combines with J gene TRBJ1-1; possibly TRBD1 for D (5 bases). Trimming removed 6 bases at V and 12 bases at J, with 26 bases between. This CDR3 has 15 amino acids. Germline CDR1 is MNHEY and CDR2 is SVGAGI. In DNA, the CDR3 is TGTGCCAGCAGCCCAACCGTACTGACGGGGCGGGACCCTTTCTTT. Residues: CASSPTVLTGRDPFF.

This chain uses TRBV5-4 with TRBJ2-1; 12 positions match TRBD2. Trimming removed 5 bases from V and 8 bases from J; junction bases left unmatched: 5. The CDR3 consists of 14 residues. The germline gives CDR1 SGHNT, CDR2 YYREEE (reference sequence). This CDR3 is CASSTTSGSYEQFF. CDR3 nucleotide sequence: TGTGCCAGCAGTACGACTAGCGGGAGCTATGAGCAGTTCTTC.

V usage is TRBV7-8 and J usage is TRBJ1-2, with 12 bases aligning to TRBD1. Germline V gene data show CDR1 as SGHVS and CDR2 as FQNEAQ. V lost 5 bases and J lost 7; bases outside the gene matches: 5. This CDR3 has 14 amino acids. This CDR3 is CASSHRDRGPGYTF. DNA of the CDR3: TGTGCCAGCAGCCACCGGGACAGGGGGCCTGGCTACACCTTC.

Written as DNA, the CDR3 is TGCGCCAGCATGGGACATCCGAACACTGAAGCTTTCTTT. It yields the protein CASMGHPNTEAFF. The chain couples TRBV10-1 to TRBJ1-1; a possible D gene is TRBD1 (6 bases). Trimming cost V 7 bases and J 1 base, with 10 bases left between them. Germline CDR1 reads WNHNN; CDR2 reads SYGVQD (reference sequence). The CDR3 has 13 amino acids.

V gene TRBV18 combines with J gene TRBJ2-7; 11 nucleotides agree with TRBD1. CDR1 and CDR2 (germline): KGHSH, LQKENI. The CDR3 runs to 15 residues. V shed 3 bases, J shed 2 bases, and the junction held 3 bases outside the gene matches. The CDR3 bases are TGTGCCAGCTCACCGCCGGGACAGGGGGCCTACGAGCAGTACTTC. It codes for CASSPPGQGAYEQYF.

This sequence joins TRBV7-2 and TRBJ1-4, with D hard to call. The length of the CDR3 is 14 residues. V lost 3 bases to trimming and J lost 0 bases, with 5 bases between them. From germline, CDR1 is SGHTA and CDR2 FQGNSA. The CDR3 protein is CASSLHATNEKLFF. The CDR3 region has the DNA TGTGCCAGCAGCTTGCATGCAACTAATGAAAAACTGTTTTTT.

The rearrangement links TRBV7-6 to TRBJ1-1; 10 nucleotides align to TRBD1. Germline V gives CDR1 SGHVS, CDR2 FNYEAQ. Trimming removed 5 bases from V and 2 bases from J; junction bases left unmatched: 5. The CDR3 is 15 residues long. CDR3 sequence (DNA): TGTGCCAGCAGCCCGGGACAGGGGATAAACACTGAAGCTTTCTTT. Its translation: CASSPGQGINTEAFF. The whole variable domain, filled in from reference TRBV7-6 and TRBJ1-1, reads GAGVSQSPRYKVTKRGQDVALRCDPISGHVSLYWYRQALGQGPEFLTYFNYEAQQDKSGLPNDRFSAERPEGSISTLTIQRTEQRDSAMYRCASSPGQGINTEAFFGQGTRLTVV.

This clone occurred once. V is TRBV19 and J is TRBJ1-2; D gene uncertain. Between the trimmed V and J ends, which lost 3 bases and 7 bases, there was a span of 9 bases. Germline CDR1 and CDR2: LNHDA and SQIVND (reference sequence). This CDR3 is 12 amino acids long. This CDR3 is CASSIVGFGYTF. DNA of the CDR3: TGTGCCAGTAGTATTGTAGGGTTTGGCTACACCTTC.

The chain has TRBV27 and TRBJ2-7; TRBD2 agrees at 8 bases. With 5 bases clipped from V and 4 bases from J, the junction kept 7 bases outside the gene matches. The CDR3 is 14 amino acids. Germline V gene data show CDR1 as MNHEY and CDR2 as SMNVEV (reference sequence). The CDR3: CASSLSGMGYEQYF. CDR3 DNA sequence: TGTGCCAGCAGTCTTAGCGGGATGGGGTACGAGCAGTACTTC.

The CDR3 spells CASSLPGGNQPQHF. DNA of the CDR3: TGTGCCAGCAGTCTTCCCGGCGGGAATCAGCCCCAGCATTTT. The J gene is TRBJ1-5, the V gene TRBV25-1; no clear D. Trimming took off 5 bases at V and 4 bases at J, with 12 bases between the two ends. Germline assignment: CDR1 MGHDK and CDR2 SYGVNS. The CDR3 contains 14 residues.

V is TRBV14 and J is TRBJ2-1, with TRBD1 identical over 11 bases. Germline V lookup: CDR1 SGHDN, CDR2 FVKESK. V was clipped by 3 bases and J by 1 base; unmatched bases: 2. The CDR3 length is 16 residues. The CDR3 loop is CASSQDRGLSYNEQFF. The CDR3 coding sequence is TGTGCCAGCAGCCAGGACAGGGGGCTATCCTACAATGAGCAGTTCTTC.

V usage is TRBV6-5 and J usage is TRBJ2-5; maybe TRBD2 (6 bases). Trimming left V 5 bases short and J 4 bases short, with 14 bases between. Germline CDR1 reads MNHEY; CDR2 reads SVGAGI. There are 14 residues in the CDR3. The CDR3 DNA follows: TGTGCCAGCAGTCCGGGACTCCGCGGAGAGACCCAGTACTTC. It specifies CASSPGLRGETQYF.

The chain combines TRBV20-1 with TRBJ2-7, with D perhaps TRBD1 or TRBD2 (6 bases each). In germline, CDR1 is DFQATT, CDR2 SNEGSKA (reference sequence). The CDR3 consists of 11 residues. The V end lost 3 bases, the J end lost 6 bases, and 9 bases lay between the germline ends. CDR3 protein: CSASKGGEQYF. In DNA form, the CDR3 reads TGCAGTGCTAGCAAGGGGGGCGAGCAGTACTTC.

For the CDR3, the DNA is TGCGCCAGCAGCCAGGGACCGGGCTCCATCTACGAGCAGTACTTC. Translation gives CASSQGPGSIYEQYF. The chain is built from TRBV4-3 and TRBJ2-7; D tentatively fits TRBD1 or TRBD2 (5 bases each). CDR3 length: 15 amino acids. Germline CDR1 reads LGHNA; CDR2 reads YSLEER. Trimming left V 3 bases short and J 3 bases short, with 15 bases between.

This clone showed up many times. V gene TRBV2 combines with J gene TRBJ1-2; D is perhaps TRBD1 (5 bases). This CDR3 comprises 12 residues. CDR1 and CDR2 (germline): SNHLY, FYNNEI. V was trimmed by 4 bases and J by 8 bases, leaving 11 bases between them. For the CDR3, the DNA is TGTGCCAGCAGTGTGGGGGGTGAAGGCTACACCTTC. Residues: CASSVGGEGYTF.

The rearrangement uses TRBV10-3 and TRBJ2-7, with D maybe TRBD2 (6 bases). V was cut by 6 bases and J by 0 bases, with 15 bases left in between. The CDR3 has 15 amino acids. Looked up from germline, CDR1 is ENHRY and CDR2 is SYGVKD. The CDR3: CAISPGTESSYEQYF. The CDR3 DNA reads TGTGCCATCAGCCCCGGGACTGAAAGCTCCTACGAGCAGTACTTC.

The rearrangement links TRBV7-2 to TRBJ2-1, with a weak D call TRBD1 (6 bases). Germline CDR1 and CDR2: SGHTA and FQGNSA. The V and J ends lost 4 bases and 2 bases respectively, with 6 bases between them. The CDR3 contains 13 residues. Here the CDR3 DNA reads TGTGCCAGCAGCTACAGGGCCTACAATGAGCAGTTCTTC. This translates into CASSYRAYNEQFF.

The rearrangement uses TRBV30 and TRBJ1-4; TRBD1 matches at 7 bases. The V gene end was trimmed by 2 bases and the J gene end by 5 bases; junction bases not matched to a gene: 8. The CDR3 is 15 residues long. The germline V gene has CDR1 GTSNPN and CDR2 SVGIG (reference sequence). This chain's CDR3 is CAWSPWQGVNEKLFF. In DNA, the CDR3 is TGTGCCTGGAGTCCTTGGCAGGGGGTGAATGAAAAACTGTTTTTT.

The chain links TRBV10-3 to TRBJ1-2, with 7 nucleotides matching TRBD1. CDR3 length: 15 residues. After removal of 2 bases from V and 8 bases from J, the junction contained 11 bases not matched to a gene. Germline V gene lookup returns CDR1 ENHRY and CDR2 SYGVKD. The CDR3 protein is CAISEKRGTEVGYTF. In DNA form, the CDR3 reads TGTGCCATCAGTGAGAAGAGGGGGACAGAAGTAGGCTACACCTTC.

The chain links TRBV19 to TRBJ2-2; D is perhaps TRBD1 (6 bases). The germline CDR1 and CDR2 sequences are LNHDA and SQIVND (reference sequence). Deletions cut 4 bases from V and 5 bases from J, with 8 bases between. This CDR3 spans 13 amino acids. The CDR3 is CASSSQGTGELFF. The CDR3 DNA reads TGTGCCAGTAGTAGCCAGGGGACCGGGGAGCTGTTTTTT.